Sequencing of this TCR beta chain was carried out in a study of blood T cell repertoires in COVID-19. The wider study: Italy, Spain and the United States were the sources of the convalescent and acute COVID-19 samples. T cells, B-cell-depleted T cells, or PBMCs provided the cDNA or gDNA that served as material.

The table lists this clone with a count of one. Study processing details: Quantification of nucleated cells was approximated via reference gene primer amplification. Produced via immunoSEQ multiplex PCR; TCRdb's table is partial and in-frame only. V, J and clone size were drawn from that table, and D and trimming were deduced from the DNA. The data hold some 130,000 clones, with 65% to 85% observed a single time. The CDR3 has 13 residues. Germline-derived CDR1 and CDR2 are MNHNY and SVGAGI (reference sequence). After removal of 10 bases from V and 1 base from J, the junction contained 7 bases not matched to a gene.

What was sequenced was peripheral blood. The source is a man in his 70s with acute or convalescent COVID-19. This chain joins TRBV6-6 and TRBJ2-7, with TRBD1 matching over 7 bases. For the CDR3, the DNA is TGTGCCACCCTCGGGACAGCTTCCTACGAGCAGTACTTC. This sequence encodes CATLGTASYEQYF.